Listed below are T cell receptor beta chains from one sample, sequenced in a study of CD8+ T cells in alopecia areata. TCRdb keeps only in-frame clones here, not all; method: immunoSEQ multiplex PCR. The table shows under 95,000 clones, with around 71% occurring only once. This specimen consisted of CD8+ T cells sorted from blood, obtained around week 44, from a patient treated with tofacitinib. The receptors originated from a human donor with alopecia areata. The CDR3 runs from the conserved cysteine through the conserved F or W. Fields, in order: D gene, clone size, J gene, V gene, CDR3 DNA, CDR3 protein. A D gene is named only where the DNA matches it firmly. Not all rows give a size; the values are once, few, many and, for expanded clones, a class.

d_call: TRBD1
clone_size: few
j_call: TRBJ2-3
v_call: TRBV5-6
cdr3_nt: TGTGCCAGCAGCTTGGGACAGGGGGGTTTAACAGATACGCAGTATTTT
cdr3_aa: CASSLGQGGLTDTQYF

d_call: .
clone_size: once
j_call: TRBJ2-7
v_call: TRBV27
cdr3_nt: TGTGCCAGCACGAATTTCTACGAGCAGTACTTC
cdr3_aa: CASTNFYEQYF

d_call: .
clone_size: .
j_call: TRBJ1-1
v_call: TRBV13
cdr3_nt: TGTGCCAGCAGCTTAGCAACCGCTGGAGACACTGAAGCTTTCTTT
cdr3_aa: CASSLATAGDTEAFF

d_call: .
clone_size: .
j_call: TRBJ2-1
v_call: TRBV30
cdr3_nt: TGTGCCTGGAGTGTAAGTGTCTACAATGAGCAGTTCTTC
cdr3_aa: CAWSVSVYNEQFF

d_call: .
clone_size: .
j_call: TRBJ2-1
v_call: TRBV2
cdr3_nt: TGTGCCAGCAGTGAAGCTGGAAGCAATGAGCAGTTCTTC
cdr3_aa: CASSEAGSNEQFF

d_call: .
clone_size: once
j_call: TRBJ1-5
v_call: TRBV7-2
cdr3_nt: TGTGCCAGCAGCTTAGAGGGTCGGGGGAATCAGCCCCAGCATTTT
cdr3_aa: CASSLEGRGNQPQHF

d_call: .
clone_size: .
j_call: TRBJ1-1
v_call: TRBV4-1
cdr3_nt: TGCGCCAGCAGCCAAAAGGAAGGGACCACTGAAGCTTTCTTT
cdr3_aa: CASSQKEGTTEAFF

d_call: .
clone_size: .
j_call: TRBJ2-5
v_call: TRBV29-1
cdr3_nt: TGCAGCGTTGATGGCAGGGACCAAGAGACCCAGTACTTC
cdr3_aa: CSVDGRDQETQYF

d_call: .
clone_size: .
j_call: TRBJ2-2
v_call: TRBV7-2
cdr3_nt: TGTGCCAGCAGCCCACCCCCCGGGGATCGTCTGGGCGCCGGGGAGCTGTTTTTT
cdr3_aa: CASSPPPGDRLGAGELFF

d_call: TRBD1
clone_size: .
j_call: TRBJ1-6
v_call: TRBV6-5
cdr3_nt: TGTGCCAGCAGTTTCGGACAGGGGTTTAGGTCACCCCTCCACTTT
cdr3_aa: CASSFGQGFRSPLHF

d_call: .
clone_size: once
j_call: TRBJ1-2
v_call: TRBV30
cdr3_nt: TGTGCCTGGAGAGATACAGCTACCTATGGCTACACCTTC
cdr3_aa: CAWRDTATYGYTF

d_call: TRBD1
clone_size: .
j_call: TRBJ1-1
v_call: TRBV2
cdr3_nt: TGTGCCAGCAACGACAGAACGACAGGGCGAGGGACTGAAGCTTTCTTT
cdr3_aa: CASNDRTTGRGTEAFF

d_call: .
clone_size: .
j_call: TRBJ1-1
v_call: TRBV7-8
cdr3_nt: TGTGCCAGCAGCTTAGCCCCGAACACTGAAGCTTTCTTT
cdr3_aa: CASSLAPNTEAFF

d_call: .
clone_size: .
j_call: TRBJ1-5
v_call: TRBV7-8
cdr3_nt: TGTGCCAGCAGCTCTGTCCGGGGAGGAGATCAGCCCCAGCATTTT
cdr3_aa: CASSSVRGGDQPQHF

d_call: .
clone_size: .
j_call: TRBJ1-5
v_call: TRBV5-6
cdr3_nt: TGTGCCAGCAGCTTGGCGGGACGTAGCAATCAGCCCCAGCATTTT
cdr3_aa: CASSLAGRSNQPQHF

d_call: .
clone_size: .
j_call: TRBJ2-3
v_call: TRBV9
cdr3_nt: TGTGCCAGCAGCGACGGATATACGCAGTATTTT
cdr3_aa: CASSDGYTQYF

d_call: .
clone_size: .
j_call: TRBJ2-2
v_call: TRBV7-9
cdr3_nt: TGTGCCAGCAGCTCAACCCTCCGGGACAAAAACGGGGAGCTGTTTTTT
cdr3_aa: CASSSTLRDKNGELFF

d_call: TRBD1
clone_size: .
j_call: TRBJ1-5
v_call: TRBV25-1
cdr3_nt: TGTGCCAGCGACCCCGGGACAGGACTCAATCAGCCCCAGCATTTT
cdr3_aa: CASDPGTGLNQPQHF

d_call: TRBD1
clone_size: once
j_call: TRBJ2-1
v_call: TRBV4-3
cdr3_nt: TGCGCCAGCAGCCAAGAGGGACAGGGCTACAATGAGCAGTTCTTC
cdr3_aa: CASSQEGQGYNEQFF

d_call: TRBD1
clone_size: few
j_call: TRBJ2-1
v_call: TRBV6-5
cdr3_nt: TGTGCCAGCAGACTTGGGACAGGTACTGAGCAGTTCTTC
cdr3_aa: CASRLGTGTEQFF

d_call: .
clone_size: .
j_call: TRBJ2-4
v_call: TRBV4-2
cdr3_nt: TGTGCCAGCAGCCAATGGTCAGAGGGGAAGGAGAACATTCAGTACTTC
cdr3_aa: CASSQWSEGKENIQYF

d_call: TRBD1
clone_size: .
j_call: TRBJ1-1
v_call: TRBV5-1
cdr3_nt: TGCGCCAGCAGCTTGGCTTCCGTGGGACAGCTGAACACTGAAGCTTTCTTT
cdr3_aa: CASSLASVGQLNTEAFF